This TCR beta chain was identified in a study of OX40 agonist ivuxolimab in advanced cancers. Study context: Checkpoint inhibitors had been given previously to 40% of patients.

Here immunoSEQ multiplex PCR was the method, and the copy in TCRdb shows in-frame clones only, minus some. This sample carries about 97,000 clones, about 90% of them seen once, and the ten largest clones take around 6%. The CDR3 has 13 amino acids. V was shortened by 4 bases and J by 3 bases, with 9 bases between the two germline ends. Germline CDR1 reads KGHSH; CDR2 reads LQKENI. Blood draws occurred at baseline, cycle 4 day 1, and cycle 7 day 1. The specimen comprised CD4+ or CD8+ T cells sorted from blood, sampled in a trial of the OX40 agonist ivuxolimab. J is TRBJ1-1 and V is TRBV18, with a possible D match to TRBD1 (5 bases). This receptor was obtained from an adult with an advanced solid tumor such as melanoma, head and neck, liver or kidney cancer. The CDR3: CASSQGTDTEAFF. As DNA, the CDR3 is TGTGCCAGCTCACAGGGGACGGACACTGAAGCTTTCTTT.